These 27 T cell receptor beta chains came from one sample sequenced in a study of PD-L1 blockade in urothelial cancer. Produced via immunoSEQ multiplex PCR; TCRdb's table is partial and in-frame only. Seen here are under 100,000 clones, 90% observed once, and the top ten hold about 1.7%. Time point of the sample: pretreatment peripheral blood. The sequencing used PBMCs, collected around atezolizumab (anti-PD-L1) treatment. The receptors stem from a man between 60 and 75 years old with urothelial cancer.

CDR3 sequence: CASSFSGSFSYNEQFF. CDR3 in DNA: TGTGCCAGCAGCTTTAGCGGGAGCTTCTCCTACAATGAGCAGTTCTTC. The chain has TRBV7-2 and TRBJ2-1; 9 bases are shared with TRBD2. CDR1 and CDR2 (germline): SGHTA, FQGNSA. With V trimmed by 3 bases and J by 0 bases, 3 bases remained unmatched. CDR3 length: 16 amino acids.

The V gene is TRBV7-3, the J gene TRBJ2-2; tentative D call: TRBD1 (6 bases). The CDR3 length is 14 residues. The V end lost 3 bases, the J end lost 1 base, and 6 bases lay between the germline ends. From germline, CDR1 is SGHTA and CDR2 FQGTGA. The DNA for the CDR3 is TGTGCCAGCAGCTTGACAGGGAACACCGGGGAGCTGTTTTTT. Translated, it gives CASSLTGNTGELFF.

The genes are TRBV27 and TRBJ1-4; 7 bases line up with TRBD1. This CDR3 is 14 amino acids long. The germline V gene encodes CDR1 MNHEY and CDR2 SMNVEV (reference sequence). V shed 4 bases, J shed 8 bases, and the junction held 7 bases outside the gene matches. The CDR3 loop reads CASSSQGWKEKLFF. The CDR3, as DNA: TGTGCCAGCAGTTCACAGGGGTGGAAGGAAAAACTGTTTTTT.

CDR3 sequence: CSALGETQYF. CDR3 in DNA: TGCAGCGCTCTAGGAGAGACCCAGTACTTC. The V gene is TRBV29-1, the J gene TRBJ2-5; D is uncertain. The CDR3 covers 10 residues. The germline V gene encodes CDR1 SQVTM and CDR2 ANQGSEA. Trimming cost V 7 bases and J 4 bases, with 7 bases left between them.

The chain couples TRBV15 to TRBJ1-3; D not resolved. From germline, CDR1 is LNHNV and CDR2 YYDKDF (reference sequence). This CDR3 region has 16 residues. V was clipped by 1 base and J by 2 bases, with 12 bases between them. The CDR3 DNA sequence: TGTGCCACCAGCAGAGCGGGAGATACGGCTGGAAACACCATATATTTT. As protein: CATSRAGDTAGNTIYF. Supplemented by reference TRBV15 and TRBJ1-3, the full variable domain reads DAMVIQNPRYQVTQFGKPVTLSCSQTLNHNVMYWYQQKSSQAPKLLFHYYDKDFNNEADTPDNFQSRRPNTSFCFLDIRSPGLGDTAMYLCATSRAGDTAGNTIYFGEGSWLTVV.

The chain has TRBV27 and TRBJ2-3; possible D gene TRBD2, 6 bases. The germline gives CDR1 MNHEY, CDR2 SMNVEV (reference sequence). This CDR3 contains 16 residues. Trimming took 2 bases from V and 3 from J, leaving 15 bases between them. The CDR3 spells CASSLQGFGGTDTQYF. For the CDR3, the DNA is TGTGCCAGCAGTTTACAAGGGTTTGGGGGGACAGATACGCAGTATTTT.

V gene TRBV6-4 combines with J gene TRBJ2-1; 7 bases line up with TRBD2. CDR1 MRHNA and CDR2 SNTAGT come from the germline V gene. This CDR3 is built from 13 residues. J lost 5 bases, V lost 11 bases, and 9 bases had no gene match. DNA of the CDR3: TGTGCCGGGATAGGACTAGACAACAATGAGCAGTTCTTC. This translates into CAGIGLDNNEQFF.

The chain joins TRBV7-3 to TRBJ2-1; 9 bases agree with TRBD2. The V gene end was trimmed by 4 bases and the J gene end by 9 bases; junction bases not matched to a gene: 10. Germline V gives CDR1 SGHTA, CDR2 FQGTGA. This CDR3 comprises 15 residues. For the CDR3, the DNA is TGTGCCAGCAGCTATGGCGGCGGGGGGGCCACTGAGCAGTTCTTC. Its translation is CASSYGGGGATEQFF.

The rearrangement joins TRBV27 to TRBJ1-1; D is perhaps TRBD1 (6 bases). Germline CDR1 is MNHEY and CDR2 is SMNVEV (reference sequence). Trimming cost V 2 bases and J 5 bases, with 12 bases left between them. This CDR3 comprises 14 residues. This chain's CDR3 is CASSLGGRRTEAFF. Here the CDR3 DNA reads TGTGCCAGCAGTTTAGGGGGCAGAAGGACTGAAGCTTTCTTT.

The chain links TRBV5-1 to TRBJ1-1; TRBD1 matches at 9 bases. V lost 5 bases, J lost 0 bases, and 5 bases stayed unmatched. This CDR3 is built from 15 residues. In germline, CDR1 is SGHRS, CDR2 YFSETQ. CDR3 residues: CASRRTGDMNTEAFF. DNA for the CDR3: TGCGCCAGCAGGAGGACAGGGGACATGAACACTGAAGCTTTCTTT.

The chain uses TRBV5-5 and TRBJ1-2, with 7 bases aligning to TRBD1. CDR1 and CDR2 (germline): SGHKS, YYEKEE (reference sequence). V lost 4 bases and J lost 2; bases outside the gene matches: 8. The CDR3 is 15 residues long. This CDR3 is CASSPGLTGNYGYTF. CDR3 in DNA: TGTGCCAGCAGCCCCGGGTTGACAGGGAACTATGGCTACACCTTC. Full variable domain (remainder filled in from reference TRBV5-5 and TRBJ1-2): DAGVTQSPTHLIKTRGQQVTLRCSPISGHKSVSWYQQVLGQGPQFIFQYYEKEERGRGNFPDRFSARQFPNYSSELNVNALLLGDSALYLCASSPGLTGNYGYTFGSGTRLTVV.

This chain uses TRBV5-6 with TRBJ2-7; 7 nucleotides line up with TRBD1. The germline V gene has CDR1 SGHDT and CDR2 YYEEEE. V dropped 4 bases and J dropped 5; count of bases not matched to a gene: 6. This CDR3 region has 13 residues. The chain's CDR3 is CASSQQGSNEQYF. In nucleotides, the CDR3 is TGTGCCAGCAGCCAACAGGGGTCCAACGAGCAGTACTTC.

The chain employs TRBV5-1 and TRBJ1-1; 8 bases agree with TRBD1. The CDR3 totals 15 residues. V trimming: 2 bases; J trimming: 2 bases; junction bases outside the gene matches: 5. Germline values: CDR1 SGHRS, CDR2 YFSETQ. This CDR3 reads CASSFEGQGNTEAFF. CDR3 DNA: TGCGCCAGCAGCTTTGAAGGACAGGGTAACACTGAAGCTTTCTTT.

This clone appeared a single time. The J gene is TRBJ1-4, the V gene TRBV27; D not certain. V was cut by 3 bases and J by 3 bases, with 11 bases left in between. CDR1 MNHEY and CDR2 SMNVEV come from the germline V gene (reference sequence). This CDR3 contains 15 residues. The CDR3 DNA is TGTGCCAGCAGTTTCACCGACCAGGCTAATGAAAAACTGTTTTTT. Its protein product is CASSFTDQANEKLFF. The entire variable domain, with the rest obtained from reference TRBV27 and TRBJ1-4, is as follows: EAQVTQNPRYLITVTGKKLTVTCSQNMNHEYMSWYRQDPGLGLRQIYYSMNVEVTDKGDVPEGYKVSRKEKRNFPLILESPSPNQTSLYFCASSFTDQANEKLFFGSGTQLSVL.

The chain joins TRBV25-1 to TRBJ2-5, with TRBD1 as a possible D gene (7 bases). Germline V gives CDR1 MGHDK, CDR2 SYGVNS. V shed 6 bases and J shed 4 bases, with 12 bases lying between them. This CDR3 is built from 13 residues. In DNA form, the CDR3 reads TGTGCCAGCAGCGCCCAGGGGGGAGAGACCCAGTACTTC. Translated, it gives CASSAQGGETQYF.

Comments on this clone: The germline gene is not matched at one end of the junction; a read error may be the cause. This chain joins TRBV7-7 and TRBJ2-5; 7 bases map to TRBD1. Germline assignment: CDR1 SSHAT and CDR2 FNYEAQ (reference sequence). CDR3 size: 13 residues. CDR3 nucleotide sequence: TGTGCTAGCAGCCAGACAGGGCAAGAGACCCAGTACTTC. Translating gives CASSQTGQETQYF.

The J gene is TRBJ2-7, the V gene TRBV27, with a possible D match to TRBD2 (6 bases). The CDR3 is made up of 15 amino acids. Trimming took 1 base from V and 6 from J, leaving 16 bases between them. Germline CDR1 MNHEY, CDR2 SMNVEV (reference sequence). The CDR3 region has the DNA TGTGCCAGCAGTTTATTGCCCGGGAGCGTCGGCGAGCAGTACTTC. Its translation is CASSLLPGSVGEQYF.

The chain couples TRBV6-5 to TRBJ2-5; 7 nucleotides match TRBD2. Germline CDR1 and CDR2: MNHEY and SVGAGI. V lost 8 bases and J lost 8; bases outside the gene matches: 14. The CDR3 runs 14 residues. The CDR3 spells CASRVLAAPGTQYF. The DNA for the CDR3 is TGTGCCAGCCGTGTGCTAGCGGCTCCGGGTACCCAGTACTTC.

The gene calls are TRBV14 and TRBJ2-7, with TRBD1 matching 10 bases. V shed 1 base and J 3 bases; nucleotides not matched to a gene: 3. Germline CDR1 and CDR2: SGHDN and FVKESK. The CDR3 totals 15 residues. This CDR3 reads CASSQGWDRGYEQYF. CDR3 coding DNA: TGTGCCAGCAGCCAAGGATGGGACAGGGGCTACGAGCAGTACTTC.

The chain combines TRBV5-4 with TRBJ2-7; weak D call: TRBD1 (6 bases). V was pared by 4 bases and J by 8 bases, with 25 bases between. CDR1 SGHNT and CDR2 YYREEE come from the germline V gene (reference sequence). The CDR3 sequence is 16 residues long. CDR3: CASSEPMGQAVFKQYF. DNA for the CDR3: TGTGCCAGCAGCGAACCCATGGGACAAGCCGTTTTTAAGCAGTACTTC. Drawing the rest from reference TRBV5-4 and TRBJ2-7, the complete variable domain is ETGVTQSPTHLIKTRGQQVTLRCSSQSGHNTVSWYQQALGQGPQFIFQYYREEENGRGNFPPRFSGLQFPNYSSELNVNALELDDSALYLCASSEPMGQAVFKQYFGPGTRLTVT.

This chain links TRBV5-6 with TRBJ2-2, with a possible D match to TRBD1 (7 bases). The CDR3 consists of 15 residues. Trimming pared 3 bases from V and 4 bases from J, leaving 13 bases between. CDR1 is SGHDT and CDR2 is YYEEEE in the germline V gene. In nucleotides, the CDR3 is TGTGCCAGCAGCTACTCAGGGGGGTTCACCGGGGAGCTGTTTTTT. This translates into CASSYSGGFTGELFF.

The V and J genes are TRBV2 and TRBJ1-3; D is undetermined. CDR1 SNHLY and CDR2 FYNNEI come from the germline V gene. There are 13 residues in the CDR3. Trimming stripped 7 bases from V and 1 base from J, with 8 bases between. The CDR3 reads CASTGFSGNTIYF. The CDR3 region has the DNA TGTGCCAGCACGGGTTTTTCTGGAAACACCATATATTTT.

The chain joins TRBV18 to TRBJ2-7, with a tentative D call TRBD2 (5 bases). CDR1 and CDR2 from the germline V gene are KGHSH and LQKENI. This CDR3 spans 13 amino acids. V gave up 6 bases and J gave up 4 bases, with 13 bases separating them. The CDR3 reads CASSSRWRYEQYF. The CDR3 DNA follows: TGTGCCAGCTCTTCTCGTTGGAGGTACGAGCAGTACTTC.

The chain links TRBV12-1 to TRBJ2-7; the tabulated D call, TRBD2, remains unverified against the DNA. TRBV12-1 is tagged as a pseudogene. The CDR3 contains 15 residues. CDR3 protein: CASSFGRFGGHEQYF. CDR3 nucleotide sequence: TGTGCCAGCAGCTTCGGGAGGTTTGGGGGCCACGAGCAGTACTTC.

V is TRBV19 and J is TRBJ1-6; D uncertain. Trimming removed 2 bases at V and 6 bases at J, with 17 bases between. This CDR3 comprises 17 residues. Germline V lookup: CDR1 LNHDA, CDR2 SQIVND (reference sequence). For the CDR3, the DNA is TGTGCCAGTAGTATAACCCCAGTGGGCAGCATTAATTCACCCCTCCACTTT. It is translated as CASSITPVGSINSPLHF.

The V call is TRBV27, the J call TRBJ2-1; perhaps TRBD2 as D (5 bases). Trimming pared 2 bases from V and 12 bases from J, leaving 11 bases between. Germline V gives CDR1 MNHEY, CDR2 SMNVEV (reference sequence). The CDR3 contains 12 residues. The CDR3 coding sequence is TGTGCCAGCAGTTTACCGGGAAAGGGGCAGTTCTTC. Translating gives CASSLPGKGQFF.

This clone was seen a single time. The rearrangement links TRBV19 to TRBJ1-1; D uncertain. Per germline, CDR1 LNHDA and CDR2 SQIVND (reference sequence). The V and J ends lost 7 bases and 0 bases respectively, with 9 bases between them. CDR3 length equals 13 residues. The DNA of the CDR3 is TGTGCCAGTACAGATGTCATGAACACTGAAGCTTTCTTT. Amino acid sequence: CASTDVMNTEAFF.